The next 18 T cell receptor beta chains were all read from a single sample in a study of glioma-infiltrating T cells after dendritic cell vaccination. Clones were read by immunoSEQ multiplex PCR, and TCRdb kept only the in-frame ones, dropping some. Found here are 45,000 to 50,000 clones, 85% of them singletons; the top ten hold more than 9.5%. The specimen comprised blood, sampled before dendritic cell vaccination. The origin of the receptors is a human donor with glioblastoma.

The chain is built from TRBV10-3 and TRBJ1-1; D ambiguous. The germline V and J ends were trimmed by 0 bases and 0 bases, with 8 bases remaining between them. Germline V gene data show CDR1 as ENHRY and CDR2 as SYGVKD. The CDR3 consists of 15 residues. CDR3 amino acids: CAISESSTLNTEAFF. DNA for the CDR3: TGTGCCATCAGTGAGTCGAGTACCCTGAACACTGAAGCTTTCTTT.

The chain carries TRBV27 and TRBJ1-2, with D unresolved. The germline gives CDR1 MNHEY, CDR2 SMNVEV (reference sequence). The V end was cut by 3 bases, the J end by 5 bases, with 13 bases between. This CDR3 has 14 amino acids. This CDR3 is CASSLSGGGYGYTF. CDR3 bases: TGTGCCAGCAGTTTGTCGGGTGGCGGTTATGGCTACACCTTC.

This chain connects TRBV5-4 to TRBJ2-3; D gene uncertain. V was pared by 2 bases and J by 6 bases, with 10 bases between. There are 13 residues in the CDR3. Germline values: CDR1 SGHNT, CDR2 YYREEE (reference sequence). CDR3 loop: CASSFPPSDTQYF. The CDR3, as DNA: TGTGCCAGCAGCTTTCCCCCCTCTGATACGCAGTATTTT.

The rearrangement joins TRBV27 to TRBJ2-4; D remains ambiguous. The ends were cut back, 3 bases at V and 0 bases at J, with 15 bases in the middle. The CDR3 covers 17 residues. In germline, CDR1 is MNHEY, CDR2 SMNVEV (reference sequence). The DNA for the CDR3 is TGTGCCAGCAGTTTTCTCCGAGGAAGTCTAGCCAAAAACATTCAGTACTTC. Translating gives CASSFLRGSLAKNIQYF.

The chain employs TRBV30 and TRBJ1-3; 9 nucleotides align to TRBD1. This CDR3 comprises 16 residues. The germline V gene encodes CDR1 GTSNPN and CDR2 SVGIG (reference sequence). The junction had 8 bases not matched to a gene; V was cut back by 5 bases and J by 0 bases. CDR3 sequence (DNA): TGTGCCTGGGCGGGACAGGGCTTTAGCTCTGGAAACACCATATATTTT. Its translation is CAWAGQGFSSGNTIYF.

This chain uses TRBV6-5 with TRBJ1-3; perhaps TRBD1 as D (5 bases). Per the germline V gene, CDR1 is MNHEY and CDR2 is SVGAGI. This CDR3 is built from 15 residues. V was pared by 0 bases and J by 8 bases, with 14 bases between. The CDR3 protein is CASSYSGQGGDTIYF. CDR3 DNA sequence: TGTGCCAGCAGTTACTCGGGGCAGGGCGGAGACACCATATATTTT.

The gene calls are TRBV15 and TRBJ2-3; no firm D call. Germline assignment: CDR1 LNHNV and CDR2 YYDKDF (reference sequence). V dropped 0 bases and J dropped 2 bases, with 9 bases sitting between them. The CDR3 runs 15 residues. The CDR3 DNA follows: TGTGCCACCAGCAGAGATCCGACTTACACAGATACGCAGTATTTT. Translated: CATSRDPTYTDTQYF.

This clone appeared a few times. The chain has TRBV21-1 and TRBJ1-6. TRBV21-1 is assigned pseudogene status. The CDR3 runs to 18 residues. The CDR3 region has the DNA TGTGCCAGCACGAAAACATCGACATTAAGCGGGGGAAATTCACCCCTCCACTTT. Its protein is CASTKTSTLSGGNSPLHF.

The CDR3 protein is CAWSVRGRTTGNTIYF. DNA for the CDR3: TGTGCCTGGAGTGTACGCGGCAGGACTACAGGAAACACCATATATTTT. The chain joins TRBV30 to TRBJ1-3; D is unclear. Germline-derived CDR1 and CDR2 are GTSNPN and SVGIG (reference sequence). V lost 0 bases and J lost 4, with 16 bases in between. The CDR3 length is 16 residues.

This clone was found once. The J gene is TRBJ2-5, the V gene TRBV5-5, with 7 bases that match TRBD1. This CDR3 contains 14 residues. Trimming took 4 bases from V and 4 from J; bases not matched to a gene: 7. Per germline, CDR1 SGHKS and CDR2 YYEKEE (reference sequence). The CDR3, as DNA: TGTGCCAGCAGCCCGTCGCCAGGGGGAGAGACCCAGTACTTC. Amino acids: CASSPSPGGETQYF.

V usage is TRBV20-1 and J usage is TRBJ2-1, with no clear D. Looked up from germline, CDR1 is DFQATT and CDR2 is SNEGSKA (reference sequence). The V gene lost 6 bases and the J gene lost 9 bases, with 12 bases spanning the gap. CDR3 size: 11 residues. The CDR3 nucleotides are TGCAGTGCGCCCCATGTAGTTGAGCAGTTCTTC. This gives the protein CSAPHVVEQFF.

The chain recombines TRBV7-6 with TRBJ2-5; D is perhaps TRBD1 (5 bases). There are 14 residues in the CDR3. CDR1 is SGHVS, CDR2 FNYEAQ, per germline. V shed 5 bases and J shed 1 base, with 11 bases lying between them. CDR3 sequence reads: CASSPGQLQETQYF. CDR3 coding DNA: TGTGCCAGCAGCCCCGGACAACTCCAAGAGACCCAGTACTTC.

The CDR3 sequence: CASSPGLAGSYEQYF. CDR3 sequence (DNA): TGTGCCAGCAGCCCGGGACTAGCGGGTTCCTACGAGCAGTACTTC. The chain is built from TRBV7-3 and TRBJ2-7; 12 bases are shared with TRBD2. J lost 1 base, V lost 5 bases, and 3 bases had no gene match. Looked up from germline, CDR1 is SGHTA and CDR2 is FQGTGA. The CDR3 covers 15 residues.

The chain links TRBV4-3 to TRBJ1-1; D remains unclear. The CDR3 contains 12 residues. Germline assignment: CDR1 LGHNA and CDR2 YSLEER. V lost 3 bases and J lost 1, with 3 bases in between. The DNA of the CDR3 is TGCGCCAGCAGCCACAGGAACACTGAAGCTTTCTTT. Residues: CASSHRNTEAFF.

On this clone: The same CDR3 can be traced to other DNA sequences in this sample. The gene calls are TRBV27 and TRBJ1-1; D remains ambiguous. Germline V gene lookup returns CDR1 MNHEY and CDR2 SMNVEV (reference sequence). V lost 3 bases to trimming and J lost 1 base, with 9 bases between them. CDR3 length equals 14 residues. CDR3 in amino acids: CASSFMGGNTEAFF. The CDR3 region has the DNA TGTGCCAGCAGTTTTATGGGAGGGAACACTGAAGCTTTCTTT.

The chain uses TRBV15 and TRBJ1-2; 7 nucleotides align to TRBD1. Germline CDR1 reads LNHNV; CDR2 reads YYDKDF (reference sequence). CDR3 length equals 18 residues. After removal of 1 base from V and 6 bases from J, the junction contained 17 bases not matched to a gene. CDR3 nucleotides: TGTGCCACCAGCAGAGGCACCCCCACACAGGGGTATATGGATGGCTACACCTTC. Its protein is CATSRGTPTQGYMDGYTF.

This chain joins TRBV11-2 and TRBJ2-7; no reliable D call. There are 14 residues in the CDR3. The germline V and J ends were trimmed by 5 bases and 7 bases, with 18 bases remaining between them. Germline V lookup: CDR1 SGHAT, CDR2 FQNNGV. CDR3 DNA sequence: TGTGCCAGCAGCCGAGGCCTCTCCGGGTCAGAGCAGTACTTC. Translation: CASSRGLSGSEQYF.

The gene calls are TRBV5-1 and TRBJ2-3, with 7 bases fitting TRBD2. With V trimmed by 4 bases and J by 3 bases, 11 bases remained unmatched. CDR1 is SGHRS, CDR2 YFSETQ, per germline. The CDR3 totals 16 residues. CDR3 in amino acids: CASSQYGSGGTDTQYF. CDR3 bases: TGCGCCAGCAGCCAATATGGGTCGGGGGGTACAGATACGCAGTATTTT.